This entry concerns a single T cell receptor (beta chain). This entry comes from a study of blood T cell repertoires in COVID-19. Study information: Both acute and convalescent COVID-19 samples were obtained from the United States, Italy and Spain. T cells, B-cell-depleted T cells, or PBMCs provided the cDNA or gDNA that served as material.

Study processing details: Using reference gene primer amplification, nucleated cell counts were estimated. Sequencing was performed with immunoSEQ multiplex PCR; in TCRdb, only in-frame clones are kept and a portion is missing. That table gives V, J and clone size, and the DNA gave D and trimming. Of approximately 30,000 clones in the sample, over 75% were seen once. V gave up 8 bases and J gave up 7 bases; unmatched junction bases: 8. In germline, CDR1 is SGHNT, CDR2 YENEEA. The CDR3 has 14 residues. The sample taken for sequencing was peripheral blood. The receptor was isolated from a man in his 70s with active COVID-19. The rearrangement joins TRBV11-3 to TRBJ2-3, with 11 bases that match TRBD1. The CDR3 spells CASQGRTGGNTQYF. The DNA for the CDR3 is TGTGCCAGCCAAGGACGGACAGGGGGCAATACGCAGTATTTT.